What follows are 21 T cell receptor beta chains derived from one specimen sequenced in a study of blood T cell repertoires in COVID-19. Measured with immunoSEQ multiplex PCR; TCRdb has only the in-frame clones, and not every one. Among some 100,000 clones listed, 90% were seen once. Sequences were obtained from peripheral blood. These receptors were collected from a man between 50 and 59 years old with acute or convalescent COVID-19.

The chain employs TRBV4-1 and TRBJ2-3, with a tentative D call TRBD2 (7 bases). Germline loops: CDR1 MGHRA, CDR2 YSYEKL. This CDR3 region has 14 residues. V was shortened by 7 bases and J by 4 bases, with 15 bases between the two germline ends. The CDR3 spells CASTSRGAADTQYF. CDR3 bases: TGCGCCAGCACTTCTCGGGGGGCCGCAGATACGCAGTATTTT.

The CDR3 region is CAWSAGRGPYSNQPQHF. CDR3 nucleotide sequence: TGTGCCTGGAGTGCTGGCAGGGGCCCATATAGCAATCAGCCCCAGCATTTT. The chain uses TRBV30 and TRBJ1-5; perhaps TRBD1 as D (6 bases). The CDR3 length is 17 residues. V lost 1 base to trimming and J lost 0 bases, with 16 bases between them. Germline loops: CDR1 GTSNPN, CDR2 SVGIG (reference sequence).

This clone came up once. This chain links TRBV9 with TRBJ2-1; TRBD2 agrees at 13 bases. The CDR3 extends over 14 amino acids. Trimming removed 5 bases from V and 9 bases from J; junction bases left unmatched: 5. Germline loops: CDR1 SGDLS, CDR2 YYNGEE. This chain's CDR3 is CASSGLAGASEQFF. CDR3 sequence (DNA): TGTGCCAGCAGTGGACTAGCGGGAGCTTCTGAGCAGTTCTTC.

The J gene is TRBJ1-2, the V gene TRBV12-5; 10 bases are shared with TRBD1. In germline, CDR1 is LGHNT, CDR2 FRNRAP. There are 17 residues in the CDR3. After removal of 4 bases from V and 0 bases from J, the junction contained 8 bases not matched to a gene. The CDR3 nucleotides are TGTGCTAGTGGTTCCGACAGGGGGCTTCCTTCTAACTATGGCTACACCTTC. The encoded protein is CASGSDRGLPSNYGYTF.

The table lists this clone with a count of one. The rearrangement links TRBV19 to TRBJ1-4; D possibly corresponds to TRBD1 (6 bases). The V end was cut by 11 bases, the J end by 8 bases, with 18 bases between. The germline gives CDR1 LNHDA, CDR2 SQIVND (reference sequence). CDR3 length equals 13 residues. CDR3 in amino acids: CASRGGDGEKLFF. Here the CDR3 DNA reads TGTGCCTCCAGAGGGGGGGATGGCGAAAAACTGTTTTTT.

The chain links TRBV3-1 (or the pseudogene TRBV3-2) to TRBJ2-3; the match to TRBD2 covers 7 bases. The CDR3 is made up of 16 amino acids. Trimming cost V 5 bases and J 3 bases; bases outside gene matches: 11. The germline gives CDR1 LGHDT, CDR2 YNNKEL (reference sequence). In DNA, the CDR3 is TGTGCCAGCAGCTACCGCAGGAGCGGGGCTACAGATACGCAGTATTTT. It encodes CASSYRRSGATDTQYF.

V usage is TRBV7-2 and J usage is TRBJ2-1; 14 bases are a match to TRBD2. This CDR3 region has 15 residues. CDR1 and CDR2 from the germline V gene are SGHTA and FQGNSA. Trimming took 3 bases from V and 7 from J; bases not matched to a gene: 2. CDR3 DNA: TGTGCCAGCAGCTTGGGACTAGCGGGAGTGAATGAGCAGTTCTTC. Its translation is CASSLGLAGVNEQFF.

The chain joins TRBV7-2 to TRBJ1-4; weak D call: TRBD1 (5 bases). V gave up 0 bases and J gave up 0 bases, with 5 bases separating them. The germline CDR1 and CDR2 sequences are SGHTA and FQGNSA. The CDR3 has 15 residues. For the CDR3, the DNA is TGTGCCAGCAGCTTAGCACAGGCAACTAATGAAAAACTGTTTTTT. Its translation is CASSLAQATNEKLFF. The variable domain in full, with the rest retrieved from reference TRBV7-2 and TRBJ1-4, is GAGVSQSPSNKVTEKGKDVELRCDPISGHTALYWYRQSLGQGLEFLIYFQGNSAPDKSGLPSDRFSAERTGGSVSTLTIQRTQQEDSAVYLCASSLAQATNEKLFFGSGTQLSVL.

The chain has TRBV10-3 and TRBJ1-2, with D possibly matching TRBD1 (5 bases). Trimming stripped 8 bases from V and 4 bases from J, with 23 bases between. CDR1 ENHRY and CDR2 SYGVKD come from the germline V gene. CDR3 length: 16 amino acids. The CDR3 here is CAIGLGAGKEVYGYTF. CDR3 DNA sequence: TGTGCCATCGGTCTTGGGGCAGGGAAGGAAGTCTATGGCTACACCTTC.

V usage is TRBV3-1 (or the pseudogene TRBV3-2) and J usage is TRBJ2-1; 7 bases map to TRBD2. The germline V gene has CDR1 LGHDT and CDR2 YNNKEL (reference sequence). After removal of 4 bases from V and 9 bases from J, the junction contained 18 bases not matched to a gene. This CDR3 has 17 amino acids. The CDR3 bases are TGTGCCAGCAGCCGGAACGGGCGGGAGAGGGCTTGGGGTGAGCAGTTCTTC. Protein: CASSRNGRERAWGEQFF.

The chain employs TRBV7-2 and TRBJ2-7; D is perhaps TRBD1 (6 bases). Trimming took off 3 bases at V and 2 bases at J, with 8 bases between the two ends. The germline gives CDR1 SGHTA, CDR2 FQGNSA. The CDR3 has 13 amino acids. In nucleotides, the CDR3 is TGTGCCAGCAGCTTGCGGACAGCCTACGAGCAGTACTTC. Translating gives CASSLRTAYEQYF. The complete variable domain, with remaining parts taken from reference TRBV7-2 and TRBJ2-7, reads GAGVSQSPSNKVTEKGKDVELRCDPISGHTALYWYRQSLGQGLEFLIYFQGNSAPDKSGLPSDRFSAERTGGSVSTLTIQRTQQEDSAVYLCASSLRTAYEQYFGPGTRLTVT.

This clone was observed once. This rearrangement joins TRBV19 to TRBJ2-1; 12 nucleotides match TRBD2. Germline values: CDR1 LNHDA, CDR2 SQIVND (reference sequence). The CDR3 sequence is 15 residues long. V lost 8 bases, J lost 8 bases, and 10 bases stayed unmatched. The CDR3 region has the DNA TGTGCCAGTGGATCTAGCGGGAGGGTTGTAGATGAGCAGTTCTTC. Translation: CASGSSGRVVDEQFF. Full variable domain (outside the CDR3, taken from reference TRBV19 and TRBJ2-1): DGGITQSPKYLFRKEGQNVTLSCEQNLNHDAMYWYRQDPGQGLRLIYYSQIVNDFQKGDIAEGYSVSREKKESFPLTVTSAQKNPTAFYLCASGSSGRVVDEQFFGPGTRLTVL.

The rearrangement joins TRBV6-6 to TRBJ1-1; D gene uncertain. The V and J ends lost 3 bases and 0 bases respectively, with 8 bases between them. CDR1 and CDR2 from the germline V gene are MNHNY and SVGAGI (reference sequence). This CDR3 spans 14 amino acids. CDR3 region: CASSYSSVNTEAFF. CDR3 nucleotide sequence: TGTGCCAGCAGTTATTCATCGGTGAACACTGAAGCTTTCTTT.

The rearrangement joins TRBV2 to TRBJ2-5; TRBD1 matches at 9 bases. The germline gives CDR1 SNHLY, CDR2 FYNNEI. The CDR3 has 13 residues. Trimming at V came to 6 bases and at J to 4 bases, leaving 3 bases not matched to a gene. CDR3 amino acids: CASSRDRVETQYF. CDR3 DNA sequence: TGTGCCAGCAGCCGGGACAGGGTAGAGACCCAGTACTTC. Combining the CDR3 with reference TRBV2 and TRBJ2-5 gives the whole variable domain EPEVTQTPSHQVTQMGQEVILRCVPISNHLYFYWYRQILGQKVEFLVSFYNNEISEKSEIFDDQFSVERPDGSNFTLKIRSTKLEDSAMYFCASSRDRVETQYFGPGTRLLVL.

The J gene is TRBJ2-1, the V gene TRBV3-1 (or the pseudogene TRBV3-2), with 9 bases identical to TRBD2. Trimming took 4 bases from V and 7 from J; bases not matched to a gene: 8. The CDR3 sequence is 15 residues long. Germline CDR1 LGHDT, CDR2 YNNKEL (reference sequence). The CDR3, as DNA: TGTGCCAGCAGCCCCGAAGCGGGAGGTTTGAATGAGCAGTTCTTC. Amino acid sequence: CASSPEAGGLNEQFF.

Details on this clone: The junction departs from the called germline gene at one end, perhaps through a read error. V is TRBV27 and J is TRBJ2-7, with D hard to call. Looked up from germline, CDR1 is MNHEY and CDR2 is SMNVEV (reference sequence). This CDR3 has 12 residues. The CDR3 is CASSLPSHEQYF. CDR3 coding DNA: TGTGCCAGCAGTTTACCCTCCCACGAGCAGTACTTC.

To note about this clone: At one boundary the junction diverges from the germline segment, which might be a read error. The chain has TRBV4-1 and TRBJ1-5; TRBD1 is a possible D gene (6 bases). This CDR3 comprises 15 residues. CDR1 and CDR2 from the germline V gene are MGHRA and YSYEKL. The CDR3, as DNA: TGCGCCAGCAGCCAAACTTCAGGGGATAATCGGCCCCAGCATTTT. Its protein product is CASSQTSGDNRPQHF.

The chain combines TRBV30 with TRBJ1-1; a weak D match, TRBD1 (6 bases). Trimming stripped 2 bases from V and 2 bases from J, with 12 bases between. Per the germline V gene, CDR1 is GTSNPN and CDR2 is SVGIG (reference sequence). The CDR3 spans 14 residues. CDR3 bases: TGTGCCTGGAGTCCCGGGACACCAAACACTGAAGCTTTCTTT. Amino acid sequence: CAWSPGTPNTEAFF. The complete variable domain, with remaining parts taken from reference TRBV30 and TRBJ1-1, reads SQTIHQWPATLVQPVGSPLSLECTVEGTSNPNLYWYRQAAGRGLQLLFYSVGIGQISSEVPQNLSASRPQDRQFILSSKKLLLSDSGFYLCAWSPGTPNTEAFFGQGTRLTVV.

V gene TRBV12-3 or TRBV12-4 combines with J gene TRBJ2-1; no reliable D call. The CDR3 has 12 amino acids. V shed 6 bases and J shed 3 bases, with 6 bases lying between them. The CDR3 DNA reads as TGTGCCAGCAGCCCGTTCTACAATGAGCAGTTCTTC. It specifies CASSPFYNEQFF.

The V and J genes are TRBV19 and TRBJ2-1; 9 nucleotides align to TRBD1. CDR3 length: 13 residues. Losses at the gene ends were 3 bases for V and 14 bases for J; bases not matched to a gene: 8. Germline CDR1 LNHDA, CDR2 SQIVND (reference sequence). The CDR3 here is CASSMTGGSEEFF. The CDR3 nucleotides read TGTGCCAGTAGTATGACAGGGGGTTCGGAGGAGTTCTTC.

V and J are TRBV2 and TRBJ1-2; D may be TRBD1 (5 bases). Germline loops: CDR1 SNHLY, CDR2 FYNNEI. Trimming removed 6 bases from V and 5 bases from J, with 19 bases in between. The CDR3 consists of 15 residues. The CDR3 coding sequence is TGTGCCAGCAGCCAACAGGTCCTAGTAGGGTATGGCTACACCTTC. Protein sequence: CASSQQVLVGYGYTF. Combining the CDR3 with reference TRBV2 and TRBJ1-2 gives the whole variable domain EPEVTQTPSHQVTQMGQEVILRCVPISNHLYFYWYRQILGQKVEFLVSFYNNEISEKSEIFDDQFSVERPDGSNFTLKIRSTKLEDSAMYFCASSQQVLVGYGYTFGSGTRLTVV.